These 21 T cell receptor beta chains originate from one sample sequenced in a study of radiotherapy plus CTLA-4 blockade in lung cancer (dated by TCRdb to the late 2010s). Library prep was done by the immunoSEQ multiplex PCR assay. Imported from immuneACCESS, the table was reduced by TCRdb to in-frame sequences with V and J called. These copies leave out some clones; in studies compared against another copy, an unresolved V gene accounts for under half, and the cause of the remainder is not known. In this sample the table shows about 70,000 clones, 76% of which occur a single time. In total, the top ten clones hold roughly 15% of the sample. The starting material was peripheral blood, obtained from a patient treated with radiotherapy plus ipilimumab. These receptors all come from a human donor with non-small cell lung cancer whose response to radiotherapy plus ipilimumab could not be evaluated. Some clones in this sample may be carry-over from other donors' samples.

The chain recombines TRBV5-1 with TRBJ1-1, with 9 bases lining up with TRBD1. CDR1 is SGHRS, CDR2 YFSETQ, per germline. CDR3 size: 15 residues. With V trimmed by 2 bases and J by 5 bases, 7 bases remained unmatched. This CDR3 is CASSLQGAVGTEAFF. CDR3 in DNA: TGCGCCAGCAGCTTACAGGGGGCGGTGGGAACTGAAGCTTTCTTT. Full variable domain (missing parts from reference TRBV5-1 and TRBJ1-1): KAGVTQTPRYLIKTRGQQVTLSCSPISGHRSVSWYQQTPGQGLQFLFEYFSETQRNKGNFPGRFSGRQFSNSRSEMNVSTLELGDSALYLCASSLQGAVGTEAFFGQGTRLTVV.

In this sample, this clone turned up a few times. The rearrangement joins TRBV5-8 to TRBJ2-4; 8 bases fit TRBD1. CDR1 is SGHTS, CDR2 YDEGEE, per germline. V lost 9 bases, J lost 5 bases, and 7 bases stayed unmatched. This CDR3 is built from 13 residues. The CDR3 bases are TGTGCCAACGGGGGCAGGGGGCAAAACATTCAGTACTTC. Residues: CANGGRGQNIQYF.

V and J are TRBV10-3 and TRBJ2-1, with 7 nucleotides matching TRBD2. Per germline, CDR1 ENHRY and CDR2 SYGVKD. The CDR3 runs to 14 residues. The V segment lost 4 bases and the J segment 8 bases; nucleotides outside the gene matches: 8. The CDR3 spells CAISGGREVYEQFF. Written as DNA, the CDR3 is TGTGCCATCAGTGGGGGGAGGGAGGTCTATGAGCAGTTCTTC.

The chain employs TRBV4-2 and TRBJ2-3; TRBD1 might be the D (6 bases). From germline, CDR1 is LGHNA and CDR2 YNFKEQ. The CDR3 consists of 15 residues. Trimming took 4 bases from V and 3 from J, leaving 14 bases between them. CDR3: CASSLHPGVTDTQYF. The CDR3, as DNA: TGTGCCAGCAGCCTTCATCCAGGGGTAACAGATACGCAGTATTTT.

This chain joins TRBV5-1 and TRBJ2-1; no firm D call. The CDR3 runs 13 residues. Looked up from germline, CDR1 is SGHRS and CDR2 is YFSETQ. Trimming shortened V by 0 bases and J by 8 bases, and 9 bases separated the two germline ends. The CDR3 region is CASSLALAHEQFF. The CDR3 nucleotides are TGCGCCAGCAGCTTGGCCTTAGCCCATGAGCAGTTCTTC.

CDR3 amino acids: CASLTGVNTEAFF. The CDR3 DNA reads TGTGCCAGTTTGACAGGGGTAAACACTGAAGCTTTCTTT. The J gene is TRBJ1-1, the V gene TRBV19; the match to TRBD1 covers 8 bases. The CDR3 extends over 13 amino acids. V shed 8 bases and J 2 bases; nucleotides not matched to a gene: 4. Germline V CDR1 and CDR2: LNHDA, SQIVND (reference sequence). Together with reference TRBV19 and TRBJ1-1, the CDR3 gives the full variable domain: DGGITQSPKYLFRKEGQNVTLSCEQNLNHDAMYWYRQDPGQGLRLIYYSQIVNDFQKGDIAEGYSVSREKKESFPLTVTSAQKNPTAFYLCASLTGVNTEAFFGQGTRLTVV.

The CDR3 DNA is TGTGCCAGTAGTCCCTTGCGGAATTCACCCCTCCACTTT. It specifies CASSPLRNSPLHF. This chain joins TRBV19 and TRBJ1-6; unclear D gene. CDR1 LNHDA and CDR2 SQIVND come from the germline V gene (reference sequence). V was shortened by 5 bases and J by 7 bases, with 9 bases between the two germline ends. The CDR3 is 13 residues long.

This clone was picked up a small number of times. One end of the junction varies from germline; a read error may be responsible. V usage is TRBV7-7 and J usage is TRBJ2-7; 7 bases match TRBD1. Germline V gene data show CDR1 as SSHAT and CDR2 as FNYEAQ (reference sequence). The CDR3 contains 15 residues. In DNA, the CDR3 is TGTGCTAGCAGCTTAGGGCCAGGGGGCTCCTACGAGCAGTACTTC. Translation gives CASSLGPGGSYEQYF.

The chain links TRBV7-9 to TRBJ1-6; the match to TRBD1 covers 7 bases. Germline lookup yields CDR1 SEHNR and CDR2 FQNEAQ (reference sequence). J was trimmed by 4 bases and V by 4 bases; bases with no gene match: 4. This CDR3 is built from 15 residues. CDR3 coding DNA: TGTGCCAGCAGCTCCCTGACAGGGTATAATTCACCCCTCCACTTT. Translation: CASSSLTGYNSPLHF.

The chain couples TRBV6-5 to TRBJ1-6; a weak D match, TRBD1 (6 bases). Trimming stripped 2 bases from V and 8 bases from J, with 13 bases between. The germline gives CDR1 MNHEY, CDR2 SVGAGI. This CDR3 comprises 15 residues. CDR3 amino acids: CASSYGGAGDSPLHF. The CDR3 coding sequence is TGTGCCAGCAGTTACGGGGGGGCGGGAGATTCACCCCTCCACTTT.

The CDR3 is CASSEALGLAGKDEQFF. The CDR3 DNA sequence: TGTGCCAGCAGTGAAGCGCTGGGACTAGCGGGGAAGGATGAGCAGTTCTTC. The chain has TRBV2 and TRBJ2-1, with 13 bases matching TRBD2. With V trimmed by 0 bases and J by 8 bases, 7 bases remained unmatched. The CDR3 covers 17 residues. Germline lookup yields CDR1 SNHLY and CDR2 FYNNEI.

The genes are TRBV4-2 and TRBJ2-3; TRBD2 matches 7 bases. Germline V gene sequence: CDR1 LGHNA, CDR2 YNFKEQ. The CDR3 is 15 amino acids. V gave up 0 bases and J gave up 1 base; unmatched junction bases: 1. Written as DNA, the CDR3 is TGTGCCAGCAGCCAAGAGGGAGGGCGCACAGATACGCAGTATTTT. It is translated as CASSQEGGRTDTQYF.

This chain joins TRBV6-5 and TRBJ1-2; tentative D call: TRBD1 (5 bases). V lost 0 bases and J 3 bases, leaving 11 bases between the germline ends. The CDR3 contains 15 residues. In germline, CDR1 is MNHEY, CDR2 SVGAGI. Here the CDR3 reads CASSYSGVLDYGYTF. The CDR3, as DNA: TGTGCCAGCAGTTACTCAGGGGTGTTAGACTATGGCTACACCTTC.

The chain couples TRBV2 to TRBJ2-4; D may be TRBD1 (5 bases). This CDR3 comprises 13 residues. Germline-derived CDR1 and CDR2 are SNHLY and FYNNEI. The V and J ends lost 5 bases and 0 bases respectively, with 5 bases between them. CDR3 loop: CASSRGAKNIQYF. The CDR3 region has the DNA TGTGCCAGCAGTAGGGGAGCCAAAAACATTCAGTACTTC.

This chain joins TRBV5-1 and TRBJ2-1; 7 bases match TRBD1. The CDR3 has 20 amino acids. The J segment lost 0 bases and the V segment lost 1 base, leaving 16 bases of the junction unmatched. CDR1 and CDR2 (germline): SGHRS, YFSETQ. Here the CDR3 DNA reads TGCGCCAGCAGCTTGACTCCCCGGGACAGCCTACGGAGCTCCTACAATGAGCAGTTCTTC. Its protein is CASSLTPRDSLRSSYNEQFF. Drawing the rest from reference TRBV5-1 and TRBJ2-1, the complete variable domain is KAGVTQTPRYLIKTRGQQVTLSCSPISGHRSVSWYQQTPGQGLQFLFEYFSETQRNKGNFPGRFSGRQFSNSRSEMNVSTLELGDSALYLCASSLTPRDSLRSSYNEQFFGPGTRLTVL.

The V and J genes are TRBV9 and TRBJ1-1; no clear D gene. Trimming took 0 bases from V and 1 from J, leaving 13 bases between them. The CDR3 contains 16 residues. CDR1 and CDR2 from the germline V gene are SGDLS and YYNGEE. CDR3 loop: CASSVGGTSGNTEAFF. CDR3 DNA: TGTGCCAGCAGCGTAGGAGGCACATCGGGGAACACTGAAGCTTTCTTT.

The genes are TRBV28 and TRBJ2-1, with a weak D call TRBD1 (6 bases). V lost 7 bases and J 8 bases, leaving 27 bases between the germline ends. Germline lookup yields CDR1 MDHEN and CDR2 SYDVKM. The CDR3 sequence is 17 residues long. DNA of the CDR3: TGTGCCAGCACCTCTCCCACTGGGGGCCCCTCACACCATGAGCAGTTCTTC. It encodes CASTSPTGGPSHHEQFF. Drawing the rest from reference TRBV28 and TRBJ2-1, the complete variable domain is DVKVTQSSRYLVKRTGEKVFLECVQDMDHENMFWYRQDPGLGLRLIYFSYDVKMKEKGDIPEGYSVSREKKERFSLILESASTNQTSMYLCASTSPTGGPSHHEQFFGPGTRLTVL.

This clone came up a few times. The J gene is TRBJ1-4, the V gene TRBV28; D call uncertain. The ends were cut back, 5 bases at V and 4 bases at J, with 11 bases in the middle. Germline-derived CDR1 and CDR2 are MDHEN and SYDVKM. This CDR3 is 14 amino acids long. CDR3 region: CASSGGRLNEKLFF. In nucleotides, the CDR3 is TGTGCCAGCAGTGGCGGAAGACTTAATGAAAAACTGTTTTTT.

This chain uses TRBV7-2 with TRBJ2-3, with D perhaps TRBD2 (5 bases). The CDR3 covers 14 residues. Germline V gives CDR1 SGHTA, CDR2 FQGNSA. V lost 0 bases, J lost 7 bases, and 11 bases lay in between. CDR3 nucleotides: TGTGCCAGCAGCTTAGCTAGCGAATATTATACGCAGTATTTT. The encoded protein is CASSLASEYYTQYF.

V is TRBV5-1 and J is TRBJ2-3; 11 nucleotides match TRBD2. CDR1 SGHRS and CDR2 YFSETQ come from the germline V gene. J was trimmed by 6 bases and V by 4 bases; bases with no gene match: 10. The CDR3 runs to 16 residues. The CDR3 sequence: CASSVGNSGGVDTQYF. The DNA for the CDR3 is TGCGCCAGCAGCGTTGGGAATAGCGGGGGGGTTGATACGCAGTATTTT. The full variable domain, completed using reference TRBV5-1 and TRBJ2-3, is KAGVTQTPRYLIKTRGQQVTLSCSPISGHRSVSWYQQTPGQGLQFLFEYFSETQRNKGNFPGRFSGRQFSNSRSEMNVSTLELGDSALYLCASSVGNSGGVDTQYFGPGTRLTVL.

The chain carries TRBV4-1 and TRBJ1-1, with unresolved D. The V end lost 4 bases, the J end lost 2 bases, and 11 bases lay between the germline ends. The CDR3 contains 14 residues. The germline V gene has CDR1 MGHRA and CDR2 YSYEKL. The CDR3 DNA is TGCGCCAGCAGCCGCGGAGCGGTCAACACTGAAGCTTTCTTT. Translating it yields CASSRGAVNTEAFF.